Listed here are 13 T cell receptor beta chains from one sample, sequenced in a study of T cell responses to AZD1222 COVID-19 vaccine. Sequenced by immunoSEQ multiplex PCR; TCRdb stores in-frame clones only, minus some. The table lists about 110,000 clones, 70% to 90% of them singletons. The sequencing used peripheral blood, collected 28 days after the second AZD1222 dose. All receptors come from an adult who received the AZD1222 COVID-19 vaccine.

This chain links TRBV5-1 with TRBJ1-2, with D unresolved. The CDR3 loop spans 14 amino acids. CDR1 is SGHRS and CDR2 is YFSETQ in the germline V gene. Trimming removed 4 bases at V and 1 base at J, with 11 bases between. CDR3 in amino acids: CASSVPGDNYGYTF. The CDR3 region has the DNA TGCGCCAGCAGCGTTCCAGGAGATAACTATGGCTACACCTTC.

The V gene is TRBV5-1, the J gene TRBJ2-1, with D unresolved. Trimming stripped 0 bases from V and 5 bases from J, with 9 bases between. Germline loops: CDR1 SGHRS, CDR2 YFSETQ. There are 14 residues in the CDR3. CDR3 sequence (DNA): TGCGCCAGCAGCTTGGCGGCAGGAGACAATGAGCAGTTCTTC. It specifies CASSLAAGDNEQFF.

The V call is TRBV2, the J call TRBJ1-4, with TRBD1 identical over 10 bases. The CDR3 consists of 14 residues. CDR1 is SNHLY and CDR2 is FYNNEI in the germline V gene. The V segment lost 4 bases and the J segment 6 bases; nucleotides outside the gene matches: 2. Written as DNA, the CDR3 is TGTGCCAGCAGTGGGGACAGGGGAGATGAAAAACTGTTTTTT. Amino acid sequence: CASSGDRGDEKLFF. The full variable domain, rest sourced from reference TRBV2 and TRBJ1-4, is EPEVTQTPSHQVTQMGQEVILRCVPISNHLYFYWYRQILGQKVEFLVSFYNNEISEKSEIFDDQFSVERPDGSNFTLKIRSTKLEDSAMYFCASSGDRGDEKLFFGSGTQLSVL.

This sequence joins TRBV7-9 and TRBJ2-1, with D maybe TRBD2 (5 bases). Trimming stripped 4 bases from V and 9 bases from J, with 19 bases between. Germline V gene sequence: CDR1 SEHNR, CDR2 FQNEAQ (reference sequence). This CDR3 comprises 15 residues. The DNA for the CDR3 is TGTGCCAGCAGCTCCCGGATAATCGAGGGAGTTGAGCAGTTCTTC. It yields the protein CASSSRIIEGVEQFF.

The V call is TRBV7-8, the J call TRBJ1-5; 7 positions match TRBD1. This CDR3 contains 15 residues. Germline V lookup: CDR1 SGHVS, CDR2 FQNEAQ. V was clipped by 5 bases and J by 9 bases; unmatched bases: 13. CDR3 in amino acids: CASSLETGSRGPQHF. The CDR3 nucleotides read TGTGCCAGCAGCCTAGAGACAGGGTCTCGGGGGCCCCAGCATTTT.

CDR3 loop: CASSLGGLAKNIQYF. The CDR3, as DNA: TGTGCCAGCAGTTTAGGGGGCTTAGCCAAAAACATTCAGTACTTC. The chain links TRBV9 to TRBJ2-4, with 7 bases aligning to TRBD1. Germline trimming cut 5 bases from V and 0 bases from J; bases unmatched to any gene: 5. Germline V gives CDR1 SGDLS, CDR2 YYNGEE. The CDR3 spans 15 residues.

The chain is built from TRBV3-1 (or the pseudogene TRBV3-2) and TRBJ2-7; 11 nucleotides agree with TRBD2. Germline values: CDR1 LGHDT, CDR2 YNNKEL (reference sequence). This CDR3 contains 14 residues. V shed 2 bases, J shed 7 bases, and the junction held 4 bases outside the gene matches. The CDR3 bases are TGTGCCAGCAGCCAAATAGCGGGGGGGCTGGAGCAGTACTTC. Protein: CASSQIAGGLEQYF.

The V call is TRBV27, the J call TRBJ2-7, with a tentative D call TRBD2 (6 bases). Trimming cost V 3 bases and J 3 bases, with 15 bases left between them. Germline assignment: CDR1 MNHEY and CDR2 SMNVEV (reference sequence). The CDR3 is 15 residues long. The CDR3 coding sequence is TGTGCCAGCAGTTTCGCCGCTAGCGAGAACTACGAGCAGTACTTC. It specifies CASSFAASENYEQYF.

The gene calls are TRBV28 and TRBJ2-7; unclear D gene. CDR1 and CDR2 (germline): MDHEN, SYDVKM. The CDR3 is 14 amino acids. V was cut by 3 bases and J by 3 bases, with 12 bases left in between. CDR3 residues: CASSFQVGFYEQYF. The CDR3 region has the DNA TGTGCCAGCAGTTTTCAGGTGGGCTTCTACGAGCAGTACTTC.

This clone was observed a few times. This chain uses TRBV3-1 (or the pseudogene TRBV3-2) with TRBJ1-6, with D possibly matching TRBD1 (5 bases). The CDR3 loop spans 17 amino acids. Between the trimmed V and J ends, which lost 4 bases and 6 bases, there was a span of 19 bases. CDR1 is LGHDT, CDR2 YNNKEL, per germline (reference sequence). CDR3 loop: CASSRGAGLVGNSPLHF. In DNA form, the CDR3 reads TGTGCCAGCAGCCGAGGAGCAGGGCTAGTCGGTAATTCACCCCTCCACTTT.

J is TRBJ1-2 and V is TRBV18; 9 positions match TRBD1. Trimming at V came to 4 bases and at J to 9 bases, leaving 15 bases not matched to a gene. Germline V gives CDR1 KGHSH, CDR2 LQKENI. The CDR3 totals 16 residues. The CDR3 sequence is CASSQGTGTLTMSYTF. The CDR3 DNA reads TGTGCCAGCTCACAGGGGACAGGGACCCTAACTATGAGCTACACCTTC.

The rearrangement joins TRBV19 to TRBJ1-5, with D unclear. Germline values: CDR1 LNHDA, CDR2 SQIVND (reference sequence). This CDR3 contains 12 residues. Trimming stripped 6 bases from V and 4 bases from J, with 7 bases between. The CDR3 sequence is CASSPENQPQHF. The CDR3, as DNA: TGTGCCAGTAGCCCTGAGAATCAGCCCCAGCATTTT. Filled out from reference TRBV19 and TRBJ1-5, the complete variable domain reads DGGITQSPKYLFRKEGQNVTLSCEQNLNHDAMYWYRQDPGQGLRLIYYSQIVNDFQKGDIAEGYSVSREKKESFPLTVTSAQKNPTAFYLCASSPENQPQHFGDGTRLSIL.

The chain employs TRBV6-1 and TRBJ1-1; a weak D match, TRBD1 (5 bases). This CDR3 has 16 amino acids. The V gene's germline CDR1 is MNHNS and CDR2 SASEGT. Deletions cut 4 bases from V and 3 bases from J, with 18 bases between. The CDR3 sequence: CASSGGGTSGHTEAFF. Written as DNA, the CDR3 is TGTGCCAGCAGTGGTGGTGGGACCTCGGGGCACACTGAAGCTTTCTTT.